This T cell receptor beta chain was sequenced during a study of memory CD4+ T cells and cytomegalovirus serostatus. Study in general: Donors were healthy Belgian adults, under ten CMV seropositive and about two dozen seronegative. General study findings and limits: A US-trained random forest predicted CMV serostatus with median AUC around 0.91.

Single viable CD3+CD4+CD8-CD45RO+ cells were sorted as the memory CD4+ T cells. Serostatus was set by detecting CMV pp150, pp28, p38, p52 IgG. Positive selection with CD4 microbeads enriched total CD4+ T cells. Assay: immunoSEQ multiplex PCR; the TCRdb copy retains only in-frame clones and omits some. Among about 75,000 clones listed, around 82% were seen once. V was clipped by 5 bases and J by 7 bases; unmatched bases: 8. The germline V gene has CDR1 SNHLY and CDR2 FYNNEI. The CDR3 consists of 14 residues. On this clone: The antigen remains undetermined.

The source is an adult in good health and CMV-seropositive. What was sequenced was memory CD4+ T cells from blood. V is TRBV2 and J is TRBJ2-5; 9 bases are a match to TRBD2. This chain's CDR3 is CASSPTSGARTQYF. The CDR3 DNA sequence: TGTGCCAGCAGTCCGACTAGCGGAGCCCGGACCCAGTACTTC.